The 18 T cell receptor beta chains below all came from one sample that was sequenced in a study of blood T cell repertoires in COVID-19. This table comes from immunoSEQ multiplex PCR, and its TCRdb copy is limited to in-frame clones, with some not included. Of approximately 260,000 clones detected, around 84% appear once; the ten largest clones hold 5% to 8%. The sequenced sample consisted of PBMCs or T cells enriched from blood (not recorded which). Every receptor here comes from a woman between 45 and 65 years old who had been exposed to COVID-19.

This clone was found a few times. V is TRBV28 and J is TRBJ1-1, with D tentatively TRBD1 (6 bases). In germline, CDR1 is MDHEN, CDR2 SYDVKM. Trimming stripped 8 bases from V and 0 bases from J, with 19 bases between. The CDR3 is 16 amino acids. Here the CDR3 DNA reads TGTGCCAGCGGCTCCCAAACAGGGCCAGTGAACACTGAAGCTTTCTTT. This encodes CASGSQTGPVNTEAFF.

The CDR3 DNA follows: TGTGCCAGCAGTCCCCGGGACTCCACAGATACGCAGTATTTT. Translating it yields CASSPRDSTDTQYF. The gene calls are TRBV6-2 or TRBV6-3 and TRBJ2-3; D possibly corresponds to TRBD2 (6 bases). Germline CDR1 is MNHEY and CDR2 is SVGEGT. CDR3 length equals 14 residues. V was clipped by 5 bases and J by 2 bases, with 11 bases between them.

This clone is a singleton in its sample. The chain recombines TRBV27 with TRBJ1-2, with 10 bases that match TRBD1. CDR1 and CDR2 (germline): MNHEY, SMNVEV (reference sequence). This CDR3 comprises 14 residues. With V trimmed by 3 bases and J by 7 bases, 5 bases remained unmatched. The DNA of the CDR3 is TGTGCCAGCAGTTTTAGACAGGGGGCGGGTGGCTACACCTTC. It codes for CASSFRQGAGGYTF.

A few counts support this clone. The gene calls are TRBV21-1 and TRBJ1-2; the table's D call, TRBD1, was not checked against the DNA. TRBV21-1 is flagged as a pseudogene. The length of the CDR3 is 15 residues. CDR3 in DNA: TGTGCCAGCAGCAAAAGAAGGACAGGGGCGAGAGGCTACACCTTC. Amino acids: CASSKRRTGARGYTF.

The V and J genes are TRBV3-1 (or the pseudogene TRBV3-2) and TRBJ2-3, with TRBD2 identical over 12 bases. Germline CDR1 LGHDT, CDR2 YNNKEL (reference sequence). This CDR3 comprises 16 residues. The junction had 8 bases not matched to a gene; V was cut back by 4 bases and J by 6 bases. The CDR3 region is CASSPWTSGERDTQYF. The CDR3 region has the DNA TGTGCCAGCAGCCCCTGGACTAGCGGGGAGAGGGATACGCAGTATTTT.

The V call is TRBV5-1, the J call TRBJ1-2, with D unclear. The germline V gene encodes CDR1 SGHRS and CDR2 YFSETQ. The CDR3 covers 15 residues. V was pared by 5 bases and J by 7 bases, with 21 bases between. CDR3 nucleotides: TGCGCCAGCAGTCGTACCCGGGGTCAGACTTCTGGCTACACCTTC. It is translated as CASSRTRGQTSGYTF.

The chain uses TRBV12-3 or TRBV12-4 and TRBJ2-3; D gene ambiguous. This CDR3 spans 12 amino acids. V dropped 3 bases and J dropped 5 bases, with 6 bases sitting between them. CDR3 protein: CASSFPKDTQYF. CDR3 DNA: TGTGCCAGCAGTTTCCCAAAAGATACGCAGTATTTT.

This chain joins TRBV9 and TRBJ1-2, with TRBD1 matching 10 bases. CDR1 SGDLS and CDR2 YYNGEE come from the germline V gene. The CDR3 sequence is 15 residues long. The J segment lost 6 bases and the V segment lost 0 bases, leaving 5 bases of the junction unmatched. In nucleotides, the CDR3 is TGTGCCAGCAGCGTAGGGGACAGGGGTTTGGATGGCTACACCTTC. It translates to CASSVGDRGLDGYTF. The variable domain in full, completed from reference TRBV9 and TRBJ1-2, reads DSGVTQTPKHLITATGQRVTLRCSPRSGDLSVYWYQQSLDQGLQFLIQYYNGEERAKGNILERFSAQQFPDLHSELNLSSLELGDSALYFCASSVGDRGLDGYTFGSGTRLTVV.

This chain joins TRBV20-1 and TRBJ1-2; D is perhaps TRBD1 (5 bases). This CDR3 has 14 amino acids. V was cut by 3 bases and J by 3 bases, with 14 bases left in between. Germline V lookup: CDR1 DFQATT, CDR2 SNEGSKA (reference sequence). The DNA of the CDR3 is TGCAGTGCTAGTACTTTGGGGGGGGACTATGGCTACACCTTC. This gives the protein CSASTLGGDYGYTF.

V usage is TRBV5-6 and J usage is TRBJ2-1; no clear D gene. Trimming removed 0 bases at V and 0 bases at J, with 10 bases between. Germline loops: CDR1 SGHDT, CDR2 YYEEEE. This CDR3 has 16 amino acids. CDR3 nucleotide sequence: TGTGCCAGCAGCTTGGCCCCTATCGTCTCCTACAATGAGCAGTTCTTC. This sequence encodes CASSLAPIVSYNEQFF.

The chain carries TRBV20-1 and TRBJ1-2; D is uncertain. The germline gives CDR1 DFQATT, CDR2 SNEGSKA (reference sequence). This CDR3 is 14 amino acids long. V lost 3 bases and J lost 7, with 18 bases in between. The CDR3 coding sequence is TGCAGTGCTAGTTCTGGGCGTCTCTATGGTGGCTACACCTTC. Its protein product is CSASSGRLYGGYTF.

This clone was counted only a few times. This chain joins TRBV5-1 and TRBJ1-1; weak D call: TRBD1 (5 bases). The germline V gene has CDR1 SGHRS and CDR2 YFSETQ. Trimming took 4 bases from V and 0 from J, leaving 19 bases between them. This CDR3 spans 17 amino acids. The CDR3, as DNA: TGCGCCAGCAGCAAAGGAGGGGTGTCTAGCATGAACACTGAAGCTTTCTTT. This translates into CASSKGGVSSMNTEAFF.

The chain uses TRBV2 and TRBJ1-3; D is unclear. Germline values: CDR1 SNHLY, CDR2 FYNNEI. Trimming removed 3 bases at V and 2 bases at J, with 11 bases between. The CDR3 totals 15 residues. The CDR3: CASSDSSRPGNTIYF. The CDR3 nucleotides read TGTGCCAGCAGTGATTCTAGCAGGCCTGGAAACACCATATATTTT.

V usage is TRBV9 and J usage is TRBJ2-1, with 9 nucleotides matching TRBD2. The J segment lost 4 bases and the V segment lost 7 bases, leaving 9 bases of the junction unmatched. CDR3 length: 15 residues. Germline loops: CDR1 SGDLS, CDR2 YYNGEE. The CDR3 here is CASSGAGGPYNEQFF. The CDR3 DNA reads TGTGCCAGCTCCGGAGCGGGGGGCCCTTACAATGAGCAGTTCTTC. Full variable domain (rest looked up from reference TRBV9 and TRBJ2-1): DSGVTQTPKHLITATGQRVTLRCSPRSGDLSVYWYQQSLDQGLQFLIQYYNGEERAKGNILERFSAQQFPDLHSELNLSSLELGDSALYFCASSGAGGPYNEQFFGPGTRLTVL.

This CDR3 reads CASSHGSGTEAFF. For the CDR3, the DNA is TGTGCCAGCAGTCATGGCTCCGGGACTGAAGCTTTCTTT. The chain is built from TRBV7-2 and TRBJ1-1, with D unresolved. CDR3 length: 13 amino acids. The germline gives CDR1 SGHTA, CDR2 FQGNSA. V was clipped by 6 bases and J by 5 bases, with 13 bases between them. Combining the CDR3 with reference TRBV7-2 and TRBJ1-1 gives the whole variable domain GAGVSQSPSNKVTEKGKDVELRCDPISGHTALYWYRQSLGQGLEFLIYFQGNSAPDKSGLPSDRFSAERTGGSVSTLTIQRTQQEDSAVYLCASSHGSGTEAFFGQGTRLTVV.

CDR3 coding DNA: TGCGCCAGCAGCCAAGATAGAGGGATGTCCGGCTACACCTTC. This gives the protein CASSQDRGMSGYTF. The genes are TRBV4-1 and TRBJ1-2; D gene unclear. Between the trimmed V and J ends, which lost 0 bases and 8 bases, there was a span of 13 bases. The CDR3 runs to 14 residues. Germline CDR1 MGHRA, CDR2 YSYEKL.

This clone occurred once. The V and J genes are TRBV5-4 and TRBJ1-1, with 10 bases matching TRBD1. CDR1 is SGHNT, CDR2 YYREEE, per germline (reference sequence). This CDR3 contains 15 residues. V lost 3 bases, J lost 1 base, and 3 bases stayed unmatched. The CDR3 reads CASSWGQGRNTEAFF. The CDR3 region has the DNA TGTGCCAGCAGCTGGGGACAGGGGAGGAACACTGAAGCTTTCTTT.

DNA for the CDR3: TGTGCCAGCAGGGGACAGCTTGATATAGTGGAGACCCAGTACTTC. Its protein product is CASRGQLDIVETQYF. The chain employs TRBV27 and TRBJ2-5; 7 nucleotides align to TRBD1. CDR1 is MNHEY, CDR2 SMNVEV, per germline (reference sequence). Losses at the gene ends were 6 bases for V and 5 bases for J; bases not matched to a gene: 12. The CDR3 contains 15 residues.